This T cell receptor beta chain was sequenced during a study of blood T cell repertoires in COVID-19. The wider study: Specimens from acute and convalescent COVID-19 originated in the United States, Italy and Spain. PBMCs, B-cell-depleted T cells, or T cells were the source of the cDNA or gDNA that made up the material.

Original handling: Counts of nucleated cells, estimated from reference gene primer amplification, were obtained. Repertoires were generated with immunoSEQ multiplex PCR, while TCRdb's copy carries only in-frame clones and drops some. That table is the source of V, J and clone size, and D and trimming were worked out from the DNA. Among about 310,000 clones, about 90% were seen once, and the ten largest hold around 8%. This clone was counted ten times or more. V trimming: 7 bases; J trimming: 7 bases; junction bases outside the gene matches: 12. From germline, CDR1 is LNHDA and CDR2 SQIVND (reference sequence). The CDR3 has 14 residues.

This chain connects TRBV19 to TRBJ1-2; 7 nucleotides align to TRBD1. What was sequenced was peripheral blood. This TCR was recovered from a woman aged 45 to 65 who had recovered from COVID-19. CDR3 bases: TGTGCCAGTATCCCGGACAGGTGGGGCTTTGGCTACACCTTC. Encoded protein: CASIPDRWGFGYTF. Full variable domain (missing parts from reference TRBV19 and TRBJ1-2): DGGITQSPKYLFRKEGQNVTLSCEQNLNHDAMYWYRQDPGQGLRLIYYSQIVNDFQKGDIAEGYSVSREKKESFPLTVTSAQKNPTAFYLCASIPDRWGFGYTFGSGTRLTVV.